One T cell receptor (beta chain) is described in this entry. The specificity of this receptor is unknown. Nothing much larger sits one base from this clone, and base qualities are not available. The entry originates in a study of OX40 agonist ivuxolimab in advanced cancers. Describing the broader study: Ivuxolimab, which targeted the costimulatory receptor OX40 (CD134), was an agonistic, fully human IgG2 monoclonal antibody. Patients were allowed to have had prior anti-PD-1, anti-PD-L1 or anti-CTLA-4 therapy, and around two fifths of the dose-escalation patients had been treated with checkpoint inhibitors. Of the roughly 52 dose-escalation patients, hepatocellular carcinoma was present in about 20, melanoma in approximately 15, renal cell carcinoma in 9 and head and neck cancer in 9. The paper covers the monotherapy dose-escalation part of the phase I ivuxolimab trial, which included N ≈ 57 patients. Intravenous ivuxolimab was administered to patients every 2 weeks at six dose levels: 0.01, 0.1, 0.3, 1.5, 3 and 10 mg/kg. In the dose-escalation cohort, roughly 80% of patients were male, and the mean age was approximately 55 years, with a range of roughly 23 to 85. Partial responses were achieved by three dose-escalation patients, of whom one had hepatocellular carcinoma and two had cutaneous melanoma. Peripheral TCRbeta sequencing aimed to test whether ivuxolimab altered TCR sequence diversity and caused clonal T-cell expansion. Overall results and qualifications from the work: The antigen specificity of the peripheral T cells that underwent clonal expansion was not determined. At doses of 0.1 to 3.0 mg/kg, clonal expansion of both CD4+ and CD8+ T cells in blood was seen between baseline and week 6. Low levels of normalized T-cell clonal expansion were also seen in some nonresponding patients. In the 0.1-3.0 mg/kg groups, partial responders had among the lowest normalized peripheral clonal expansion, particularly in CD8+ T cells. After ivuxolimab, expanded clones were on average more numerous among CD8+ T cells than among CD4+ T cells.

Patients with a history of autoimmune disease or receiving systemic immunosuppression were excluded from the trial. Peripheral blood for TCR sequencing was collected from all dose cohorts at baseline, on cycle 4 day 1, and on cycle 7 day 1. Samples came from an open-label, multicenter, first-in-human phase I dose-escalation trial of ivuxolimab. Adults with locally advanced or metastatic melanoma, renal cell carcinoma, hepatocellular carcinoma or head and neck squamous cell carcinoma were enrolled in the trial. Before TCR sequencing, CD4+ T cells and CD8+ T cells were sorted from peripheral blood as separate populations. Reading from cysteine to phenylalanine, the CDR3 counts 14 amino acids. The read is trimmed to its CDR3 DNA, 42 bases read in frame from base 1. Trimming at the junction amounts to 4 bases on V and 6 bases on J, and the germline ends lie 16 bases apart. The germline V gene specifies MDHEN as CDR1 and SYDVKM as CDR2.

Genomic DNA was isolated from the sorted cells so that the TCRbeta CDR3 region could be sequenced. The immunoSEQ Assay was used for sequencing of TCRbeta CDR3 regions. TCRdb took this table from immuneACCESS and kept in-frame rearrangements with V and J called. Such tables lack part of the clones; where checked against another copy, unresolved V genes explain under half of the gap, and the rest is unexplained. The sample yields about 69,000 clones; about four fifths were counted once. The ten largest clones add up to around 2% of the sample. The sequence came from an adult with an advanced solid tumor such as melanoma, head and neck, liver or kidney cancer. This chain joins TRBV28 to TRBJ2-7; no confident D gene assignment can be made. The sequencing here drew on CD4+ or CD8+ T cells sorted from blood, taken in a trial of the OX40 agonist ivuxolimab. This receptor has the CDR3 CASSSQNSLGEQYF. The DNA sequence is TGTGCCAGCAGTTCCCAGAACAGCTTGGGCGAGCAGTACTTC.